The 20 T cell receptor beta chains listed next were all sequenced from one sample in a study of neurological immune-mediated disorders. TCRdb re-called the 5' RACE reads through MiXCR, storing one row per CDR3 protein. The table shows around 79,000 distinct CDR3 sequences, with 13% to 15% occurring only once. Specimen: PBMCs. The receptors shown here come from a woman between 50 and 59 years old in good health.

The gene calls are TRBV18 and TRBJ2-3; 10 positions match TRBD2. CDR3 length equals 17 residues. V was pared by 1 base and J by 4 bases, with 8 bases of the junction left unmatched. CDR1 KGHSH and CDR2 LQKENI come from the germline V gene. CDR3 DNA: TGTGCCAGCTCACCACGGGGACTAGCGATGAACTCAGATACGCAGTATTTT. Its protein is CASSPRGLAMNSDTQYF. The full variable domain, in which reference TRBV18 and TRBJ2-3 provide the parts outside the CDR3, is NAGVMQNPRHLVRRRGQEARLRCSPMKGHSHVYWYRQLPEEGLKFMVYLQKENIIDESGMPKERFSAEFPKEGPSILRIQQVVRGDSAAYFCASSPRGLAMNSDTQYFGPGTRLTVL.

This clonotype was seen ten or more times. The rearrangement uses TRBV5-5 and TRBJ2-3; TRBD2 might be the D (5 bases). Germline loops: CDR1 SGHKS, CDR2 YYEKEE (reference sequence). The CDR3 is 12 amino acids. V gave up 0 bases and J gave up 9 bases, with 8 bases separating them. CDR3 amino acids: CASSLVRETQYF. Written as DNA, the CDR3 is TGTGCCAGCAGCTTGGTCCGGGAAACGCAGTATTTT.

This clonotype was observed at least ten times. The rearrangement links TRBV28 to TRBJ1-1; D ambiguous. Per the germline V gene, CDR1 is MDHEN and CDR2 is SYDVKM. With 2 bases removed from V and 7 bases from J, the gap between germline ends came to 14 bases. This CDR3 is 14 amino acids long. The CDR3 nucleotides read TGTGCCAGCAGTTTAATTCCGCCCTCAAATGAAGCTTTCTTT. Protein product: CASSLIPPSNEAFF.

This clonotype was recorded many times. CDR3 DNA sequence: TGTGCCAGCAGCCTAACGACAGGGTCGGGGGAGCAGTACTTC. This translates into CASSLTTGSGEQYF. V and J are TRBV7-9 and TRBJ2-7, with 7 bases aligning to TRBD1. This CDR3 spans 14 amino acids. Losses at the gene ends were 5 bases for V and 7 bases for J; bases not matched to a gene: 11. Germline assignment: CDR1 SEHNR and CDR2 FQNEAQ (reference sequence).

This clonotype came up many times. The chain is built from TRBV20-1 and TRBJ2-1; D not resolved. Trimming removed 4 bases from V and 7 bases from J, with 20 bases in between. The CDR3 is 15 residues long. The germline V gene has CDR1 DFQATT and CDR2 SNEGSKA (reference sequence). In DNA form, the CDR3 reads TGCAGTGCTACCCCCAGCCAGAGACCACCTAATGAGCAGTTCTTC. Encoded protein: CSATPSQRPPNEQFF.

This clonotype was seen ten or more times. This chain joins TRBV9 and TRBJ2-7, with a tentative D call TRBD1 (6 bases). Germline V gives CDR1 SGDLS, CDR2 YYNGEE. Trimming removed 3 bases at V and 2 bases at J, with 15 bases between. The CDR3 runs 15 residues. CDR3 nucleotide sequence: TGTGCCAGCAGCGCCAATACAGGGAGCCCCTACGAGCAGTACTTC. Translating gives CASSANTGSPYEQYF.

This clonotype appeared many times. The chain combines TRBV7-9 with TRBJ1-3; D is uncertain. The CDR3 sequence is 15 residues long. V dropped 1 base and J dropped 2 bases, with 9 bases sitting between them. CDR1 is SEHNR and CDR2 is FQNEAQ in the germline V gene (reference sequence). The chain's CDR3 is CASSLEGSAGNTIYF. Here the CDR3 DNA reads TGTGCCAGCAGCTTAGAAGGCTCCGCTGGAAACACCATATATTTT.

This clonotype was counted at least ten times. The V and J genes are TRBV29-1 and TRBJ1-5; D is perhaps TRBD1 (6 bases). With 3 bases removed from V and 13 bases from J, the gap between germline ends came to 16 bases. The CDR3 covers 12 residues. Germline loops: CDR1 SQVTM, CDR2 ANQGSEA. Here the CDR3 reads CSVEKQGSGQHF. In DNA form, the CDR3 reads TGCAGCGTTGAGAAACAGGGCTCCGGTCAGCATTTT.

This clonotype was found many times. The CDR3 nucleotides read TGTGCCACCAGGTCCCCGGACAGGACGAACACCGGGGAGCTGTTTTTT. Translation gives CATRSPDRTNTGELFF. V usage is TRBV24-1 and J usage is TRBJ2-2, with 7 bases aligning to TRBD1. There are 16 residues in the CDR3. V was clipped by 7 bases and J by 0 bases; unmatched bases: 7. Per the germline V gene, CDR1 is KGHDR and CDR2 is SFDVKD.

This clonotype was observed many times. The chain joins TRBV24-1 to TRBJ2-3, with unresolved D. Trimming took off 4 bases at V and 7 bases at J, with 8 bases between the two ends. The CDR3 consists of 12 residues. Germline lookup yields CDR1 KGHDR and CDR2 SFDVKD. This chain's CDR3 is CATSDQTHTQYF. As DNA, the CDR3 is TGTGCCACCAGTGACCAGACACATACGCAGTATTTT.

J is TRBJ2-3 and V is TRBV7-2; 13 bases map to TRBD2. V dropped 8 bases and J dropped 6; count of bases not matched to a gene: 5. CDR1 is SGHTA, CDR2 FQGNSA, per germline. The CDR3 extends over 14 amino acids. The CDR3 protein is CASGKLAGGDTQYF. DNA for the CDR3: TGTGCCAGCGGGAAACTAGCGGGGGGGGATACGCAGTATTTT. Full variable domain (outside the CDR3, taken from reference TRBV7-2 and TRBJ2-3): GAGVSQSPSNKVTEKGKDVELRCDPISGHTALYWYRQSLGQGLEFLIYFQGNSAPDKSGLPSDRFSAERTGGSVSTLTIQRTQQEDSAVYLCASGKLAGGDTQYFGPGTRLTVL.

This clonotype came up a few times. The V and J genes are TRBV24-1 and TRBJ2-7; D remains unclear. From germline, CDR1 is KGHDR and CDR2 SFDVKD. The CDR3 has 17 amino acids. Trimming pared 5 bases from V and 0 bases from J, leaving 19 bases between. The CDR3 bases are TGTGCCACCAGTGGAATGGCGGTTTCTTCGAGCTCCTACGAGCAGTACGTC. Protein: CATSGMAVSSSSYEQYV.

This clonotype came up many times. The chain recombines TRBV20-1 with TRBJ2-3; D could derive from TRBD1 or TRBD2 (6 bases each). This CDR3 comprises 16 residues. V was trimmed by 2 bases and J by 2 bases, leaving 17 bases between them. Germline V lookup: CDR1 DFQATT, CDR2 SNEGSKA (reference sequence). For the CDR3, the DNA is TGCAGTGCTAGAAGGGGGGCGGGAAGCCCCACAGATACGCAGTATTTT. This gives the protein CSARRGAGSPTDTQYF.

In its sample, this clonotype was seen many times. The rearrangement uses TRBV5-1 and TRBJ2-1; the match to TRBD1 covers 10 bases. CDR1 is SGHRS and CDR2 is YFSETQ in the germline V gene. The length of the CDR3 is 16 residues. With 0 bases clipped from V and 9 bases from J, the junction kept 9 bases outside the gene matches. In nucleotides, the CDR3 is TGCGCCAGCAGCTTGGCCTTGACAGGGGGCGGGGGTGAGCAGTTCTTC. Its protein product is CASSLALTGGGGEQFF.

This clonotype was found many times. This chain connects TRBV5-1 to TRBJ2-1, with 8 bases lining up with TRBD1. Germline values: CDR1 SGHRS, CDR2 YFSETQ. CDR3 length: 16 amino acids. The V and J ends lost 6 bases and 7 bases, in that order; junction bases with no gene match: 15. CDR3 nucleotide sequence: TGCGCCAGCATCAACCGAGGACAGGGCCTCGGGAATGAGCAGTTCTTC. Residues: CASINRGQGLGNEQFF. The variable domain in full, completed from reference TRBV5-1 and TRBJ2-1, reads KAGVTQTPRYLIKTRGQQVTLSCSPISGHRSVSWYQQTPGQGLQFLFEYFSETQRNKGNFPGRFSGRQFSNSRSEMNVSTLELGDSALYLCASINRGQGLGNEQFFGPGTRLTVL.

CDR3 residues: CASSVRDRLNEQFF. As DNA, the CDR3 is TGTGCCAGCAGCGTCCGGGACAGGTTAAATGAGCAGTTCTTC. This rearrangement joins TRBV11-3 to TRBJ2-1, with TRBD1 identical over 8 bases. This CDR3 comprises 14 residues. V was pared by 5 bases and J by 7 bases, with 7 bases of the junction left unmatched. Germline CDR1 SGHNT, CDR2 YENEEA. The variable domain in full, with the rest retrieved from reference TRBV11-3 and TRBJ2-1, is EAGVVQSPRYKIIEKKQPVAFWCNPISGHNTLYWYLQNLGQGPELLIRYENEEAVDDSQLPKDRFSAERLKGVDSTLKIQPAELGDSAVYLCASSVRDRLNEQFFGPGTRLTVL.

Ten or more counts support this clonotype. The rearrangement links TRBV5-5 to TRBJ2-7; TRBD1 matches at 9 bases. Germline V CDR1 and CDR2: SGHKS, YYEKEE (reference sequence). The CDR3 is 16 residues long. V lost 4 bases to trimming and J lost 0 bases; unmatched junction nucleotides: 8. The CDR3 reads CASSPRDRESSYEQYF. The CDR3 DNA reads TGTGCCAGCAGCCCCCGGGACAGGGAAAGCTCCTACGAGCAGTACTTC.

Many counts were recorded for this clonotype. The CDR3 DNA follows: TGCGCCAGCAAACCAGGACAGGGGGCCGTCTACGAGCAGTACTTC. It yields the protein CASKPGQGAVYEQYF. The V gene is TRBV5-1, the J gene TRBJ2-7; 11 bases are shared with TRBD1. The CDR3 contains 15 residues. Germline CDR1 SGHRS, CDR2 YFSETQ. J gave up 3 bases and V 6 bases, and 8 bases lay outside the gene matches.

This clonotype counts as medium-sized. The V and J genes are TRBV20-1 and TRBJ1-3, with a weak D call TRBD1 (5 bases). Per germline, CDR1 DFQATT and CDR2 SNEGSKA (reference sequence). The CDR3 consists of 13 residues. V was trimmed by 1 base and J by 7 bases, leaving 11 bases between them. DNA for the CDR3: TGCAGTGCTAGAGGAGGGGTTTTGAACACCATATATTTT. Translated: CSARGGVLNTIYF.

This clonotype has a count of ten or more. The chain recombines TRBV18 with TRBJ2-1, with TRBD2 identical over 14 bases. Trimming took 5 bases from V and 11 from J; bases not matched to a gene: 8. This CDR3 region has 15 residues. CDR1 KGHSH and CDR2 LQKENI come from the germline V gene. CDR3: CASSATSGGATKQFF. The CDR3 DNA reads as TGTGCCAGCTCAGCGACTAGCGGGGGGGCCACAAAGCAGTTCTTC.